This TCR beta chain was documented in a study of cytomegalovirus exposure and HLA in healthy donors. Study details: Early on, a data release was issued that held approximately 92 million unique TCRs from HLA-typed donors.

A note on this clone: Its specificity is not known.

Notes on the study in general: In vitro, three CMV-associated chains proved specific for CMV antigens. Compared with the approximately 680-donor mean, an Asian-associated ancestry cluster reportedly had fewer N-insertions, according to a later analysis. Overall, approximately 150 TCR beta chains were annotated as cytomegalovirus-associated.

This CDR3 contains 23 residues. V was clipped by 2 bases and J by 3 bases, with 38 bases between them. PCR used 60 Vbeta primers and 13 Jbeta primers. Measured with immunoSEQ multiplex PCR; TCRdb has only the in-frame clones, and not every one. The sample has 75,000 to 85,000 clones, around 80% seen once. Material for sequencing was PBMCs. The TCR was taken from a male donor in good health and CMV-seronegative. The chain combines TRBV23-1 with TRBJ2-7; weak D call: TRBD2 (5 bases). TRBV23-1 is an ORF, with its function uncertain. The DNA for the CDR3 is TGCGCCAGCAGTCAACACCCATGGGGATTAAACAACCCCCCCCGGGATGTTAGCTACGAGCAGTACTTC. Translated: CASSQHPWGLNNPPRDVSYEQYF.